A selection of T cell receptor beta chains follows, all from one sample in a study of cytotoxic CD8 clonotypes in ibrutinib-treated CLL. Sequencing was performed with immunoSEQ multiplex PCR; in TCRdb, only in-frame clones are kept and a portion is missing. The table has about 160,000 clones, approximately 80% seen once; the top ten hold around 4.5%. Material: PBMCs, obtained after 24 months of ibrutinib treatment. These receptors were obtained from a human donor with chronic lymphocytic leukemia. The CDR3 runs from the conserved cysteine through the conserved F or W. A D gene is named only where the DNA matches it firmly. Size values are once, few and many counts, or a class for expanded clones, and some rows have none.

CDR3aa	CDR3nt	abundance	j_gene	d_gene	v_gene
CASSQTGSGANVLTF	TGTGCCAGCAGTCAGACAGGGTCCGGGGCCAACGTCCTGACTTTC	.	TRBJ2-6	TRBD1	TRBV6-6
CASSTHPTDTQYF	TGTGCCAGCAGCACGCACCCCACAGATACGCAGTATTTT	.	TRBJ2-3	.	TRBV7-9
CASSLRGSYEQYF	TGTGCCAGCAGTTTGAGGGGGTCCTACGAGCAGTACTTC	many	TRBJ2-7	.	TRBV27
CASSLAQGSLYEQYF	TGTGCCAGCAGCTTAGCTCAGGGCAGCCTTTACGAGCAGTACTTC	.	TRBJ2-7	.	TRBV11-2
CSATPGPWGGYTF	TGCAGCGCCACTCCCGGGCCCTGGGGTGGCTACACCTTC	.	TRBJ1-2	.	TRBV29-1
CASSRATKGKNEQYF	TGTGCCAGCAGCCGTGCCACAAAAGGCAAAAACGAGCAGTACTTC	.	TRBJ2-7	.	TRBV7-8
CASSSPGTKNIQYF	TGTGCCAGCAGCTCGCCCGGGACTAAAAACATTCAGTACTTC	.	TRBJ2-4	.	TRBV13
CASSRDSGQQETQYF	TGTGCCAGCAGCCGGGACTCGGGACAGCAAGAGACCCAGTACTTC	.	TRBJ2-5	.	TRBV11-1
CASSHGGATEAFF	TGCGCCAGCTCCCACGGGGGGGCCACTGAAGCTTTCTTT	few	TRBJ1-1	.	TRBV5-1
CAWSLPGQGVSYGYTF	TGTGCCTGGAGTCTCCCAGGACAGGGAGTTTCATATGGCTACACCTTC	.	TRBJ1-2	TRBD1	TRBV30
CAWSVDGNQPQHF	TGTGCCTGGAGTGTGGACGGGAATCAGCCCCAGCATTTT	few	TRBJ1-5	.	TRBV30
CASRLEARGFNTEAFF	TGTGCCAGCAGACTAGAGGCGCGGGGGTTTAACACTGAAGCTTTCTTT	.	TRBJ1-1	.	TRBV6-7
CASSLDANPATNEKLFF	TGTGCCAGCAGCTTAGACGCGAACCCGGCAACTAATGAAAAACTGTTTTTT	.	TRBJ1-4	.	TRBV11-2
CASSLERGFGEQYF	TGTGCCAGCAGCCTGGAACGGGGGTTCGGCGAGCAGTACTTC	.	TRBJ2-7	.	TRBV5-6
CASSSAVGTRGYTF	TGCGCCAGCAGCTCCGCCGTCGGGACGCGAGGCTACACCTTC	once	TRBJ1-2	.	TRBV5-1
CASSPLQGDEQFF	TGTGCCAGCTCACCACTTCAGGGTGATGAGCAGTTCTTC	once	TRBJ2-1	.	TRBV18
CASSSDPSGELFF	TGTGCCAGCAGCTCCGACCCCTCCGGGGAGCTGTTTTTT	.	TRBJ2-2	.	TRBV13
CASSLGTPTNQPQHF	TGTGCCAGCAGCTTAGGGACGCCTACCAATCAGCCCCAGCATTTT	.	TRBJ1-5	.	TRBV7-2
CASSSGGLAGGDTQYF	TGTGCCAGCAGTTCCGGCGGCCTAGCGGGAGGAGATACGCAGTATTTT	.	TRBJ2-3	TRBD2	TRBV7-2
CASARGPQSYEQYF	TGTGCCAGCGCGCGGGGGCCCCAGTCCTACGAGCAGTACTTC	.	TRBJ2-7	.	TRBV6-5
CASSLLSYEQYF	TGTGCCAGCAGTTTGTTATCCTACGAGCAGTACTTC	.	TRBJ2-7	.	TRBV28
CASSPGYSTDTQYF	TGTGCCAGCAGTCCGGGTTATAGCACAGATACGCAGTATTTT	.	TRBJ2-3	.	TRBV6-4
CASSLAPLAYNEQFF	TGTGCCAGCAGTTTAGCTCCGCTGGCCTACAATGAGCAGTTCTTC	.	TRBJ2-1	.	TRBV27
CASSVDSSNQPQHF	TGTGCCAGCAGCGTAGACAGTAGCAATCAGCCCCAGCATTTT	.	TRBJ1-5	.	TRBV9
CAWRRPGQGNGYTF	TGTGCCTGGAGGAGGCCGGGACAGGGGAATGGCTACACCTTC	few	TRBJ1-2	TRBD1	TRBV30
CASRFRQEIEAFF	TGTGCCAGCAGATTTAGACAGGAGATTGAAGCTTTCTTT	.	TRBJ1-1	.	TRBV13
CASSSGQASYGYTF	TGTGCCAGCAGTTCGGGACAGGCCAGCTATGGCTACACCTTC	.	TRBJ1-2	TRBD1	TRBV28
CASSLVDTHHGLYGYTF	TGTGCCAGCAGCTTGGTGGACACCCATCACGGTCTCTATGGCTACACCTTC	.	TRBJ1-2	.	TRBV5-5